The entry that follows covers one T cell receptor (beta chain) sequence. What it binds is not known. These data come from a study of cytomegalovirus exposure and HLA in healthy donors. The ends lost 6 bases at V and 6 bases at J; junction bases unmatched: 5. The length of the CDR3 is 12 residues. CDR1 SGHTA and CDR2 FQGNSA come from the germline V gene. PCR amplification relied on 60 Vbeta primers (plus 13 Jbeta primers). Assay: immunoSEQ multiplex PCR; the TCRdb copy retains only in-frame clones and omits some. Of around 130,000 clones in the sample, 82% were seen once. Regarding the study as a whole: In an earlier analysis, in approximately 570 donors, most V segments appeared productive either ~90% or ~30% of the time. Through in vitro validation, a few CMV-associated chains were shown to be specific for CMV antigens. Indistinguishability led to the exclusion of some V segments, TRBV6-2 and TRBV6-3 included.

The specimen was PBMCs. The chain joins TRBV7-2 to TRBJ2-7; 7 bases fit TRBD2. The receptor comes from a male donor in good health and CMV-seropositive. The CDR3 region is CASSPGTTEQYF. CDR3 DNA: TGTGCCAGCAGTCCCGGGACTACCGAGCAGTACTTC.